This T cell receptor beta chain was documented in a study of response to subunit inactivated influenza vaccine. This clonotype was counted at least ten times. TCRdb recomputed calls from the RT-PCR reads with MiXCR, one row per CDR3 protein. Here the sample spans more than 500,000 distinct CDR3 sequences, over 9% being singletons. The CDR3 totals 16 residues. Trimming removed 1 base from V and 10 bases from J; junction bases left unmatched: 9. Germline CDR1 reads SGHAT; CDR2 reads FQNNGV. This same sample was also part of a study on T cells expressing NK-cell markers. That report adds: UMIs accompanied the 5'RACE template switching by which TCR beta cDNA was made. NKG2C+ dominant clonotypes from 5 or 6 donors made up roughly 1.0-7.0% of CD8+ T cells.

The chain carries TRBV11-2 and TRBJ2-1; TRBD1 agrees at 11 bases. Source: PBMCs from blood, taken on the day of vaccination. This receptor was identified in a man aged 50-60 years who received an inactivated influenza vaccine. The CDR3 DNA is TGTGCCAGCAGCTTAGTTTTCGGACAGGGGGCTTACGAGCAGTTCTTC. Its protein product is CASSLVFGQGAYEQFF.